The 30 T cell receptor beta chains given below trace back to one sample, sequenced in a study of T-cell memory formation after mild COVID-19. MiXCR was run by TCRdb on the 5' RACE reads, yielding one entry per CDR3 protein. The sample lists more than 400,000 distinct CDR3 sequences; over 15% were seen once. The sequencing sample was made of PBMCs or a T cell subset sorted from them (not recorded which). The receptors stem from an adult woman who had mild COVID-19 (a few samples of this study predate the infection). Cell type and time point are not known.

This clonotype has more than one count but fewer than ten. The genes are TRBV5-1 and TRBJ2-3; no firm D call. This CDR3 region has 15 residues. Looked up from germline, CDR1 is SGHRS and CDR2 is YFSETQ. Deletions cut 0 bases from V and 0 bases from J, with 8 bases between. CDR3 sequence: CASSLEVGSTDTQYF. The CDR3 DNA reads as TGCGCCAGCAGCTTGGAGGTAGGAAGCACAGATACGCAGTATTTT.

The chain recombines TRBV7-3 with TRBJ2-3, with TRBD1 identical over 11 bases. Germline trimming cut 4 bases from V and 7 bases from J; bases unmatched to any gene: 7. CDR3 length: 15 residues. Germline V gene sequence: CDR1 SGHTA, CDR2 FQGTGA. Here the CDR3 reads CASSSWTGGGNTQYF. CDR3 coding DNA: TGTGCCAGCAGCTCGTGGACAGGGGGCGGGAATACGCAGTATTTT.

This clonotype appeared a few times. The chain combines TRBV7-2 with TRBJ2-1; D is possibly TRBD1 (5 bases). Trimming took 5 bases from V and 12 from J, leaving 17 bases between them. Germline V CDR1 and CDR2: SGHTA, FQGNSA. The CDR3 length is 13 residues. CDR3 nucleotides: TGTGCCAGCAGCGCCACGGTGGGGCTAGTGCAGTTCTTC. Translating it yields CASSATVGLVQFF.

J is TRBJ1-1 and V is TRBV13; D not certain. V was cut by 4 bases and J by 6 bases, with 15 bases left in between. The CDR3 length is 14 residues. Germline assignment: CDR1 PRHDT and CDR2 FYEKMQ (reference sequence). The CDR3 protein is CASSSGWGVSEAFF. The DNA for the CDR3 is TGTGCCAGCAGCTCAGGTTGGGGAGTGTCTGAAGCTTTCTTT.

The chain joins TRBV3-1 to TRBJ2-3, with 9 bases identical to TRBD2. Germline values: CDR1 LGHDT, CDR2 YNNKEL (reference sequence). Trimming took 4 bases from V and 2 from J; bases not matched to a gene: 10. CDR3 length: 17 amino acids. CDR3 sequence reads: CASSPHSGSLNTDTQYF. The CDR3 DNA is TGTGCCAGCAGCCCTCATAGCGGGAGTCTAAACACAGATACGCAGTATTTT.

There are a few counts of this clonotype. The chain carries TRBV6-5 and TRBJ2-1, with 9 bases matching TRBD2. Trimming took 8 bases from V and 9 from J; bases not matched to a gene: 17. This CDR3 contains 16 residues. CDR1 and CDR2 from the germline V gene are MNHEY and SVGAGI. CDR3 region: CASYRRAGGPFGEQFF. The CDR3 nucleotides are TGTGCCAGCTACAGAAGGGCGGGGGGGCCTTTCGGTGAGCAGTTCTTC.

This clonotype occurred many times. This chain connects TRBV4-3 to TRBJ2-2, with D perhaps TRBD2 (6 bases). Germline V CDR1 and CDR2: LGHNA, YSLEER. Trimming took 1 base from V and 2 from J, leaving 11 bases between them. The CDR3 spans 16 residues. The CDR3 bases are TGCGCCAGCAGCCAAGGACGGGACTTCAACACCGGGGAGCTGTTTTTT. Residues: CASSQGRDFNTGELFF.

This clonotype came up many times. V and J are TRBV7-6 and TRBJ2-7; TRBD2 matches 15 bases. This CDR3 has 15 residues. Germline loops: CDR1 SGHVS, CDR2 FNYEAQ. Losses at the gene ends were 4 bases for V and 4 bases for J; bases not matched to a gene: 2. The CDR3 bases are TGTGCCAGCAGCTCGGGACTAGCGGGAGGTTACGAGCAGTACTTC. Translation: CASSSGLAGGYEQYF.

The chain recombines TRBV5-1 with TRBJ2-1, with a weak D call TRBD1 (6 bases). The V end lost 0 bases, the J end lost 1 base, and 14 bases lay between the germline ends. The CDR3 length is 17 residues. The germline V gene has CDR1 SGHRS and CDR2 YFSETQ. CDR3 residues: CASSLVFRGSSYNEQFF. The CDR3 DNA sequence: TGCGCCAGCAGCTTGGTATTTAGGGGGAGTTCCTACAATGAGCAGTTCTTC.

A few counts support this clonotype. The rearrangement uses TRBV10-3 and TRBJ2-7; 11 nucleotides agree with TRBD2. Trimming at V came to 3 bases and at J to 3 bases, leaving 4 bases not matched to a gene. Looked up from germline, CDR1 is ENHRY and CDR2 is SYGVKD. This CDR3 has 15 residues. The chain's CDR3 is CAISEGTSGNYEQYF. CDR3 DNA sequence: TGTGCCATCAGTGAAGGGACTAGCGGAAACTACGAGCAGTACTTC.

This chain links TRBV5-1 with TRBJ1-1, with 9 positions matching TRBD1. V lost 3 bases and J lost 0; bases outside the gene matches: 3. CDR1 SGHRS and CDR2 YFSETQ come from the germline V gene. The CDR3 consists of 15 residues. The CDR3 DNA sequence: TGCGCCAGCAGCTCACAGGGGGCTATGAACACTGAAGCTTTCTTT. This translates into CASSSQGAMNTEAFF. The complete variable domain, with remaining parts taken from reference TRBV5-1 and TRBJ1-1, reads KAGVTQTPRYLIKTRGQQVTLSCSPISGHRSVSWYQQTPGQGLQFLFEYFSETQRNKGNFPGRFSGRQFSNSRSEMNVSTLELGDSALYLCASSSQGAMNTEAFFGQGTRLTVV.

This clonotype turned up a few times. V usage is TRBV27 and J usage is TRBJ1-2; tentative D call: TRBD1 (6 bases). Germline V gene data show CDR1 as MNHEY and CDR2 as SMNVEV (reference sequence). The CDR3 is made up of 14 amino acids. The V end was cut by 4 bases, the J end by 4 bases, with 13 bases between. In DNA, the CDR3 is TGTGCCAGCAGTTCCTACAGGGAGGCCTATGGCTACACCTTC. Protein product: CASSSYREAYGYTF.

The chain carries TRBV7-3 and TRBJ2-3; the D call may be TRBD1 or TRBD2 (5 bases each). CDR1 SGHTA and CDR2 FQGTGA come from the germline V gene. The CDR3 is made up of 14 amino acids. The germline V and J ends were trimmed by 4 bases and 2 bases, with 10 bases remaining between them. Written as DNA, the CDR3 is TGTGCCAGCAGCTCCTGGGGGAACACAGATACGCAGTATTTT. Translating it yields CASSSWGNTDTQYF.

The J gene is TRBJ1-2, the V gene TRBV24-1; 9 bases are a match to TRBD1. CDR3 length: 14 amino acids. V dropped 3 bases and J dropped 14; count of bases not matched to a gene: 12. Germline V lookup: CDR1 KGHDR, CDR2 SFDVKD. This CDR3 is CATSDAPGQGRLTF. CDR3 bases: TGTGCCACCAGTGATGCTCCGGGACAGGGTCGGCTAACCTTC.

This chain links TRBV21-1 with TRBJ2-3; the D call TRBD2 from the table was never checked on the DNA. TRBV21-1 is an annotated pseudogene. This CDR3 region has 19 residues. The CDR3 sequence: CASSKGEEQRETPPDTQYF. The CDR3 DNA is TGTGCCAGCAGCAAAGGTGAGGAGCAGCGGGAGACCCCCCCAGATACGCAGTATTTT.

This clonotype was observed a few times. The chain carries TRBV5-1 and TRBJ2-3; 8 nucleotides match TRBD1. The CDR3 has 15 residues. Trimming cost V 0 bases and J 4 bases; bases outside gene matches: 4. Germline V gives CDR1 SGHRS, CDR2 YFSETQ. CDR3: CASSLEQGASDTQYF. The CDR3 region has the DNA TGCGCCAGCAGCTTGGAGCAGGGGGCATCAGATACGCAGTATTTT.

This clonotype has just a few counts. The chain couples TRBV20-1 to TRBJ2-2; 8 nucleotides line up with TRBD2. Germline V lookup: CDR1 DFQATT, CDR2 SNEGSKA (reference sequence). Trimming cost V 4 bases and J 1 base; bases outside gene matches: 8. The CDR3 consists of 16 residues. CDR3 bases: TGCAGTGCTACTCGTGTAGCGGGAAAGAACACCGGGGAGCTGTTTTTT. Translation gives CSATRVAGKNTGELFF.

There are a few counts of this clonotype. V is TRBV5-1 and J is TRBJ1-2; D is possibly TRBD1 (5 bases). The CDR3 runs 20 residues. The V end lost 2 bases, the J end lost 4 bases, and 30 bases lay between the germline ends. The V gene's germline CDR1 is SGHRS and CDR2 YFSETQ. The CDR3 is CASSFPKGGTDTTRAYGYTF. CDR3 bases: TGCGCCAGCAGCTTCCCGAAAGGAGGGACTGACACCACCAGGGCCTATGGCTACACCTTC.

The chain has TRBV12-5 and TRBJ2-3; no definite D call. There are 14 residues in the CDR3. The germline CDR1 and CDR2 sequences are LGHNT and FRNRAP. Trimming shortened V by 1 base and J by 0 bases, and 5 bases separated the two germline ends. The CDR3 protein is CASGLATSTDTQYF. For the CDR3, the DNA is TGTGCTAGTGGTTTGGCCACTAGCACAGATACGCAGTATTTT. The variable domain in full, completed from reference TRBV12-5 and TRBJ2-3, reads DARVTQTPRHKVTEMGQEVTMRCQPILGHNTVFWYRQTMMQGLELLAYFRNRAPLDDSGMPKDRFSAEMPDATLATLKIQPSEPRDSAVYFCASGLATSTDTQYFGPGTRLTVL.

V and J are TRBV20-1 and TRBJ2-3; no clear D. Trimming took off 1 base at V and 4 bases at J, with 9 bases between the two ends. This CDR3 comprises 13 residues. CDR1 is DFQATT, CDR2 SNEGSKA, per germline (reference sequence). The CDR3 nucleotides read TGCAGTGCTAGAGCTCTTGGACCAGATACGCAGTATTTT. It yields the protein CSARALGPDTQYF.

This clonotype was counted only a few times. The J gene is TRBJ1-5, the V gene TRBV29-1; TRBD1 agrees at 8 bases. Germline-derived CDR1 and CDR2 are SQVTM and ANQGSEA. The CDR3 runs to 14 residues. Germline trimming cut 5 bases from V and 2 bases from J; bases unmatched to any gene: 5. The CDR3 region has the DNA TGCAGCGTTAGATCAGGGGGCGGCAATCAGCCCCAGCATTTT. It codes for CSVRSGGGNQPQHF.

The chain has TRBV4-1 and TRBJ1-2, with D possibly being TRBD1 (6 bases). The CDR3 spans 16 residues. V shed 1 base and J shed 4 bases, with 16 bases lying between them. The germline gives CDR1 MGHRA, CDR2 YSYEKL. Here the CDR3 reads CASSQVGGGEVYGYTF. The CDR3 DNA follows: TGCGCCAGCAGCCAAGTCGGTGGGGGCGAGGTCTATGGCTACACCTTC.

This clonotype showed up just once. The chain's CDR3 is CASTTRGGNDEQYF. The DNA for the CDR3 is TGTGCCAGCACCACCCGGGGGGGGAACGACGAGCAGTACTTC. The V and J genes are TRBV27 and TRBJ2-7; 8 nucleotides line up with TRBD2. CDR1 MNHEY and CDR2 SMNVEV come from the germline V gene (reference sequence). With V trimmed by 7 bases and J by 5 bases, 10 bases remained unmatched. The CDR3 is 14 residues long.

The CDR3 region is CASSVLLYNSPLHF. CDR3 nucleotides: TGTGCCAGCAGCGTATTGCTTTATAATTCACCCCTCCACTTT. This chain connects TRBV9 to TRBJ1-6; no definite D call. V lost 1 base and J lost 4, with 6 bases in between. The germline V gene has CDR1 SGDLS and CDR2 YYNGEE. The CDR3 totals 14 residues.

This clonotype was counted between two and nine times. The V gene is TRBV4-2, the J gene TRBJ2-2; TRBD2 matches 7 bases. CDR1 LGHNA and CDR2 YNFKEQ come from the germline V gene. V shed 8 bases and J 4 bases; nucleotides not matched to a gene: 4. CDR3 length equals 13 residues. The CDR3 here is CASGLVSTGELFF. The CDR3 region has the DNA TGTGCCAGCGGACTAGTGAGCACCGGGGAGCTGTTTTTT.

This clonotype was found a few times. This chain links TRBV25-1 with TRBJ2-3, with 10 nucleotides matching TRBD2. The ends lost 4 bases at V and 8 bases at J; junction bases unmatched: 12. The CDR3 extends over 16 amino acids. Germline V gives CDR1 MGHDK, CDR2 SYGVNS. DNA of the CDR3: TGTGCCAGCAGTGTACAGTGGGGGAGCGGGAGGGCTACGCAGTATTTT. Its protein is CASSVQWGSGRATQYF. Using reference TRBV25-1 and TRBJ2-3 for the parts outside the CDR3, the full variable domain is EADIYQTPRYLVIGTGKKITLECSQTMGHDKMYWYQQDPGMELHLIHYSYGVNSTEKGDLSSESTVSRIRTEHFPLTLESARPSHTSQYLCASSVQWGSGRATQYFGPGTRLTVL.

V gene TRBV5-1 combines with J gene TRBJ2-1; 7 positions match TRBD1. The germline V gene encodes CDR1 SGHRS and CDR2 YFSETQ. The CDR3 is 15 residues long. Trimming removed 1 base from V and 5 bases from J; junction bases left unmatched: 6. The CDR3 sequence is CASSLYPGGNNEQFF. The DNA of the CDR3 is TGCGCCAGCAGCTTGTACCCAGGGGGTAACAATGAGCAGTTCTTC.

This clonotype has at least ten counts. The chain combines TRBV6-2 or TRBV6-3 with TRBJ2-7, with D perhaps matching TRBD1 (5 bases). Trimming left V 2 bases short and J 0 bases short, with 8 bases between. CDR3 length equals 14 residues. Germline loops: CDR1 MNHEY, CDR2 SVGEGT. The CDR3 reads CASSYDSLSYEQYF. The CDR3 nucleotides read TGTGCCAGCAGTTACGACAGCCTCTCCTACGAGCAGTACTTC.

This rearrangement joins TRBV20-1 to TRBJ1-1; D remains ambiguous. Trimming removed 0 bases at V and 3 bases at J, with 14 bases between. Germline V gene sequence: CDR1 DFQATT, CDR2 SNEGSKA (reference sequence). The CDR3 covers 15 residues. Written as DNA, the CDR3 is TGCAGTGCTAGAGATCCAACAGCGCGGGACACTGAAGCTTTCTTT. It translates to CSARDPTARDTEAFF.

This clonotype has just one count. The chain combines TRBV6-5 with TRBJ1-5; possibly TRBD1 for D (5 bases). V was clipped by 2 bases and J by 2 bases, with 13 bases between them. Germline assignment: CDR1 MNHEY and CDR2 SVGAGI. This CDR3 has 16 residues. The CDR3 nucleotides read TGTGCCAGCAGTTACGGGGGGTGGCGGGGCAATCAGCCCCAGCATTTT. This translates into CASSYGGWRGNQPQHF.